Each of the 9 T cell receptor beta chains below was sequenced from the same sample in a study of T cell changes during pregnancy in multiple sclerosis. The table came from immunoSEQ multiplex PCR; TCRdb's copy has only in-frame clones and leaves some out. The table shows about 70,000 clones, with approximately 90% occurring only once. The material was peripheral blood, obtained in the third trimester of pregnancy. These receptors were collected from a female donor in good health, enrolled as a control in a pregnancy study.

V is TRBV15 and J is TRBJ2-7; TRBD1 agrees at 10 bases. Per germline, CDR1 LNHNV and CDR2 YYDKDF (reference sequence). Trimming cost V 5 bases and J 2 bases; bases outside gene matches: 6. The CDR3 is made up of 15 amino acids. CDR3 DNA sequence: TGTGCCACCAGCGTAGGACAGGGGGGGCCCTACGAGCAGTACTTC. Translating gives CATSVGQGGPYEQYF.

The chain employs TRBV27 and TRBJ2-7, with D perhaps TRBD1 (6 bases). This CDR3 is 15 amino acids long. Per germline, CDR1 MNHEY and CDR2 SMNVEV (reference sequence). Trimming removed 6 bases at V and 6 bases at J, with 21 bases between. CDR3 sequence reads: CASSMSTGIGSEQYF. As DNA, the CDR3 is TGTGCCAGCAGCATGAGTACAGGGATAGGGTCCGAGCAGTACTTC.

The CDR3 region is CASSGDIDLYNEQFF. CDR3 nucleotides: TGCGCCAGCAGCGGGGACATCGACTTATACAATGAGCAGTTCTTC. The J gene is TRBJ2-1, the V gene TRBV5-1, with D possibly TRBD1 on 6 matching bases. The CDR3 covers 15 residues. V was cut by 4 bases and J by 4 bases, with 15 bases left in between. Germline values: CDR1 SGHRS, CDR2 YFSETQ.

V gene TRBV29-1 combines with J gene TRBJ1-1; a weak D match, TRBD1 (5 bases). The length of the CDR3 is 13 residues. Germline-derived CDR1 and CDR2 are SQVTM and ANQGSEA. Trimming left V 1 base short and J 1 base short, with 7 bases between. CDR3 protein: CSVEVQANTEAFF. The CDR3 bases are TGCAGCGTTGAAGTACAGGCGAACACTGAAGCTTTCTTT.

The chain uses TRBV19 and TRBJ1-6; 10 bases agree with TRBD1. The V gene's germline CDR1 is LNHDA and CDR2 SQIVND (reference sequence). The CDR3 is 14 amino acids. V was clipped by 7 bases and J by 10 bases; unmatched bases: 7. The CDR3 protein is CASNSGTGESPLHF. CDR3 nucleotide sequence: TGTGCCAGTAATTCCGGGACAGGGGAGTCACCCCTCCACTTT. The entire variable domain, with the rest obtained from reference TRBV19 and TRBJ1-6, is as follows: DGGITQSPKYLFRKEGQNVTLSCEQNLNHDAMYWYRQDPGQGLRLIYYSQIVNDFQKGDIAEGYSVSREKKESFPLTVTSAQKNPTAFYLCASNSGTGESPLHFGNGTRLTVT.

DNA for the CDR3: TGTGCCAGCTCACCACCACAGGGCGAAGGACCCCCTGCCTACGAGCAGTACTTC. This sequence encodes CASSPPQGEGPPAYEQYF. The rearrangement uses TRBV18 and TRBJ2-7; D might be TRBD1 (6 bases). V was cut by 0 bases and J by 2 bases, with 20 bases left in between. CDR1 is KGHSH and CDR2 is LQKENI in the germline V gene. The CDR3 consists of 18 residues.

This rearrangement joins TRBV6-1 to TRBJ1-6, with D maybe TRBD1 (5 bases). Germline CDR1 and CDR2: MNHNS and SASEGT. The CDR3 is made up of 15 amino acids. The V and J ends lost 4 bases and 0 bases respectively, with 7 bases between them. The CDR3 here is CASSGQISYNSPLHF. The CDR3 DNA reads TGTGCCAGCAGTGGACAGATCTCCTATAATTCACCCCTCCACTTT.

This chain joins TRBV7-3 and TRBJ2-1; D remains ambiguous. Germline V CDR1 and CDR2: SGHTA, FQGTGA. V was trimmed by 8 bases and J by 6 bases, leaving 14 bases between them. The CDR3 consists of 13 residues. The CDR3 protein is CASASNSRNEQFF. In DNA, the CDR3 is TGTGCCAGCGCCTCGAACTCGCGCAATGAGCAGTTCTTC.

The table lists this clone with a few counts. J is TRBJ1-2 and V is TRBV6-1; D unresolved. V was trimmed by 5 bases and J by 0 bases, leaving 10 bases between them. The V gene's germline CDR1 is MNHNS and CDR2 SASEGT. The CDR3 spans 14 residues. CDR3 amino acids: CASSPWGANYGYTF. CDR3 DNA: TGTGCCAGCAGTCCCTGGGGAGCTAACTATGGCTACACCTTC.